The following is a T cell receptor beta chain sequence with its context. The data originate from a study of blood T cell repertoires in COVID-19. Study overall: Some COVID-19 samples were acute and others convalescent; all came from the United States, Italy and Spain. Nucleic acid was either cDNA or gDNA, and it came from T cells, B-cell-depleted T cells, or PBMCs.

Source study methods: Quantification of nucleated cells was approximated via reference gene primer amplification. Produced via immunoSEQ multiplex PCR; TCRdb's table is partial and in-frame only. That table gives V, J and clone size, and the DNA gave D and trimming. This table holds roughly 170,000 clones, less than 90% found once. Trimming pared 6 bases from V and 5 bases from J, leaving 16 bases between. The CDR3 loop spans 13 amino acids. Germline V gene data show CDR1 as SQVTM and CDR2 as ANQGSEA. The genes are TRBV29-1 and TRBJ1-2; D possibly corresponds to TRBD1 (6 bases). Sequenced material: peripheral blood. This clonotype originated in a man between 60 and 75 years old with acute or convalescent COVID-19. The CDR3: CSVRRGGQYGYTF. CDR3 bases: TGCAGCGTCCGCCGGGGTGGACAGTATGGCTACACCTTC.